This entry features one T cell receptor (beta chain) sequence. Method: immunoSEQ multiplex PCR; TCRdb's copy keeps in-frame clones and lacks some. The data contain about 210,000 clones, approximately 81% of them seen just once; the ten biggest clones take up 8.5% to 10%. The source of the sample is a study of blood T cell repertoires in COVID-19. Clinical history as reported by participants underpinned cohort assignment. The receptor was isolated from a woman aged 45 to 65 with acute COVID-19. Sequencing used PBMCs or T cells enriched from blood (not recorded which).

Written as DNA, the CDR3 is TGTGCCAGCAGCTTAGCTTACAGAGATACGCAGTATTTT. Translated, it gives CASSLAYRDTQYF. This rearrangement joins TRBV11-3 to TRBJ2-3; no clear D gene. Trimming removed 1 base at V and 5 bases at J, with 7 bases between. CDR1 and CDR2 (germline): SGHNT, YENEEA. The CDR3 runs 13 residues.